The next 27 T cell receptor beta chains were all read from a single sample in a study of blood T cell repertoires in COVID-19. Method: immunoSEQ multiplex PCR; TCRdb's copy keeps in-frame clones and lacks some. The profile shows under 130,000 clones, roughly nine tenths of them singletons. The sequenced sample was peripheral blood. All receptors derive from a woman older than 75 in a cohort sampled during active COVID-19.

This chain links TRBV10-3 with TRBJ2-1, with D tentatively TRBD2 (6 bases). CDR3 size: 12 residues. Deletions cut 11 bases from V and 7 bases from J, with 15 bases between. Per germline, CDR1 ENHRY and CDR2 SYGVKD. The CDR3 nucleotides are TGTGCCGTCCGGGAGAATGGTAATGAGCAGTTCTTC. It encodes CAVRENGNEQFF.

V gene TRBV21-1 combines with J gene TRBJ2-3; no check of the table's D call, TRBD2, against the DNA was made. TRBV21-1 is given as a pseudogene. The CDR3 totals 14 residues. The CDR3 DNA follows: TGTGCCAGCAGCAAAGAGGCTAGCGGGAAGGGGCAGTATTTT. This codes for CASSKEASGKGQYF.

The chain couples TRBV7-8 to TRBJ2-2; D may be TRBD2 (5 bases). This CDR3 region has 16 residues. The ends were cut back, 6 bases at V and 6 bases at J, with 20 bases in the middle. From germline, CDR1 is SGHVS and CDR2 FQNEAQ. CDR3 in amino acids: CASSSEGTSLAGELFF. The CDR3 DNA is TGTGCCAGCAGTTCAGAGGGAACCTCCCTGGCCGGGGAGCTGTTTTTT.

This clone has just a few counts. This sequence joins TRBV28 and TRBJ2-3, with D unclear. Germline CDR1 is MDHEN and CDR2 is SYDVKM. The CDR3 is 15 residues long. The V end was cut by 5 bases, the J end by 1 base, with 13 bases between. The CDR3 loop reads CASSQLRWGTDTQYF. DNA of the CDR3: TGTGCCAGCAGTCAGCTGCGGTGGGGCACAGATACGCAGTATTTT. The full variable domain, rest sourced from reference TRBV28 and TRBJ2-3, is DVKVTQSSRYLVKRTGEKVFLECVQDMDHENMFWYRQDPGLGLRLIYFSYDVKMKEKGDIPEGYSVSREKKERFSLILESASTNQTSMYLCASSQLRWGTDTQYFGPGTRLTVL.

This chain connects TRBV7-2 to TRBJ1-5; 7 nucleotides agree with TRBD1. V lost 1 base, J lost 12 bases, and 15 bases stayed unmatched. Germline CDR1 SGHTA, CDR2 FQGNSA. The CDR3 spans 16 residues. The CDR3 region has the DNA TGTGCCAGCAGCTTAGGACGGCCAGGGGGGCAAGGTGGCCAGCATTTT. Its translation: CASSLGRPGGQGGQHF.

This clone has only a few counts. J is TRBJ2-3 and V is TRBV19; tentative D call: TRBD2 (6 bases). Looked up from germline, CDR1 is LNHDA and CDR2 is SQIVND (reference sequence). Trimming removed 7 bases from V and 2 bases from J, with 16 bases in between. The CDR3 is made up of 15 amino acids. The CDR3 bases are TGTGCCAGTACCTCCCGGGGGAGCCCCACAGATACGCAGTATTTT. As protein: CASTSRGSPTDTQYF.

The chain carries TRBV5-1 and TRBJ2-1; perhaps TRBD2 as D (6 bases). Germline V CDR1 and CDR2: SGHRS, YFSETQ. Trimming removed 2 bases from V and 7 bases from J, with 13 bases in between. This CDR3 has 14 residues. Written as DNA, the CDR3 is TGCGCCAGCAGCTTAGTCCTCGGGAGAAATGAGCAGTTCTTC. This gives the protein CASSLVLGRNEQFF.

CDR3 in DNA: TGTGCCATCAGCCAGGGGAATGAAGCTTTCTTT. This codes for CAISQGNEAFF. This chain links TRBV10-3 with TRBJ1-1; a weak D match, TRBD1 (6 bases). Germline V CDR1 and CDR2: ENHRY, SYGVKD. The ends were cut back, 6 bases at V and 7 bases at J, with 9 bases in the middle. This CDR3 spans 11 amino acids.

The chain employs TRBV7-8 and TRBJ2-3; TRBD1 aligns across 7 bases. J lost 7 bases, V lost 5 bases, and 9 bases had no gene match. In germline, CDR1 is SGHVS, CDR2 FQNEAQ. The CDR3 loop spans 14 amino acids. CDR3 sequence (DNA): TGTGCCAGCAGCCCAATCGAGGGGGCCCATACGCAGTATTTT. Translation: CASSPIEGAHTQYF.

This clone has just one count. The rearrangement uses TRBV3-1 (or the pseudogene TRBV3-2) and TRBJ2-7, with D possibly being TRBD1 (5 bases). Between the trimmed V and J ends, which lost 1 base and 2 bases, there was a span of 6 bases. This CDR3 is 13 amino acids long. Germline V gene sequence: CDR1 LGHDT, CDR2 YNNKEL (reference sequence). CDR3 amino acids: CASSQGGPYEQYF. The CDR3 DNA follows: TGTGCCAGCAGCCAAGGGGGCCCCTACGAGCAGTACTTC.

This chain uses TRBV5-6 with TRBJ2-1, with D unresolved. Germline V gives CDR1 SGHDT, CDR2 YYEEEE. Trimming removed 6 bases from V and 8 bases from J, with 18 bases in between. The CDR3 has 14 amino acids. DNA for the CDR3: TGTGCCAGCACCAGGTGGTCGGTCACGGATGAGCAGTTCTTC. This gives the protein CASTRWSVTDEQFF.

The chain uses TRBV19 and TRBJ2-1; 8 bases align to TRBD2. CDR1 LNHDA and CDR2 SQIVND come from the germline V gene (reference sequence). The V and J ends lost 5 bases and 9 bases, in that order; junction bases with no gene match: 9. The CDR3 extends over 14 amino acids. In nucleotides, the CDR3 is TGTGCCAGTAGTTCCGGACTAGCTTTGCCTGAGCAGTTCTTC. The encoded protein is CASSSGLALPEQFF.

The gene calls are TRBV6-6 and TRBJ2-3, with 13 bases identical to TRBD2. The CDR3 is made up of 17 amino acids. Germline V gives CDR1 MNHNY, CDR2 SVGAGI (reference sequence). V trimming: 5 bases; J trimming: 3 bases; junction bases outside the gene matches: 8. The CDR3 region has the DNA TGTGCCAGCAGTCCAAGACTAGCGGGGGGTCTTACAGATACGCAGTATTTT. Protein: CASSPRLAGGLTDTQYF.

This chain uses TRBV29-1 with TRBJ2-3; 7 positions match TRBD1. The germline V gene encodes CDR1 SQVTM and CDR2 ANQGSEA. Trimming cost V 3 bases and J 6 bases; bases outside gene matches: 6. The CDR3 loop spans 13 amino acids. This CDR3 is CSVEIDRADTQYF. As DNA, the CDR3 is TGCAGCGTTGAGATCGACAGGGCCGATACGCAGTATTTT.

The gene calls are TRBV25-1 and TRBJ2-3, with D tentatively TRBD2 (6 bases). The germline V gene encodes CDR1 MGHDK and CDR2 SYGVNS. Trimming stripped 4 bases from V and 3 bases from J, with 14 bases between. The CDR3 spans 15 residues. The CDR3 DNA sequence: TGTGCCAGCAGTGGAACCGGGACTCCTACAGATACGCAGTATTTT. Residues: CASSGTGTPTDTQYF.

The chain is built from TRBV5-1 and TRBJ1-2; 7 bases agree with TRBD1. The CDR3 totals 13 residues. Trimming removed 4 bases from V and 6 bases from J; junction bases left unmatched: 6. The germline V gene has CDR1 SGHRS and CDR2 YFSETQ. The DNA of the CDR3 is TGCGCCAGCAGCACCACAGGGGTCGATGGCTACACCTTC. It is translated as CASSTTGVDGYTF. The full variable domain, completed using reference TRBV5-1 and TRBJ1-2, is KAGVTQTPRYLIKTRGQQVTLSCSPISGHRSVSWYQQTPGQGLQFLFEYFSETQRNKGNFPGRFSGRQFSNSRSEMNVSTLELGDSALYLCASSTTGVDGYTFGSGTRLTVV.

This chain connects TRBV5-1 to TRBJ1-5; TRBD1 might be the D (5 bases). The CDR3 sequence is 15 residues long. CDR1 SGHRS and CDR2 YFSETQ come from the germline V gene. Trimming removed 0 bases from V and 4 bases from J, with 11 bases in between. CDR3 in amino acids: CASSLGPQGNQPQHF. In nucleotides, the CDR3 is TGCGCCAGCAGCTTGGGTCCCCAGGGTAATCAGCCCCAGCATTTT.

The V call is TRBV24-1, the J call TRBJ2-3, with 9 bases aligning to TRBD1. Germline V gives CDR1 KGHDR, CDR2 SFDVKD. This CDR3 contains 16 residues. V was clipped by 5 bases and J by 6 bases; unmatched bases: 11. The CDR3 region is CATSGTGGKRWDTQYF. DNA for the CDR3: TGTGCCACCAGTGGTACAGGGGGCAAGCGATGGGATACGCAGTATTTT.

The chain carries TRBV19 and TRBJ2-7; TRBD2 matches 7 bases. This CDR3 has 15 residues. From germline, CDR1 is LNHDA and CDR2 SQIVND (reference sequence). V dropped 1 base and J dropped 2; count of bases not matched to a gene: 5. The CDR3 DNA reads as TGTGCCAGTAGTATAGCCAGCGGGGACGCCTACGAGCAGTACTTC. This encodes CASSIASGDAYEQYF.

The chain recombines TRBV5-6 with TRBJ2-7; 7 positions agree with TRBD2. J gave up 6 bases and V 4 bases, and 13 bases lay outside the gene matches. The CDR3 covers 15 residues. CDR1 and CDR2 from the germline V gene are SGHDT and YYEEEE. Written as DNA, the CDR3 is TGTGCCAGCAGCCCAAGGACTAGGAGGCTTAGCGAGCAGTACTTC. Its protein is CASSPRTRRLSEQYF.

This chain connects TRBV5-6 to TRBJ1-2; 8 nucleotides agree with TRBD1. With 0 bases clipped from V and 8 bases from J, the junction kept 3 bases outside the gene matches. Germline CDR1 SGHDT, CDR2 YYEEEE. The CDR3 extends over 13 amino acids. In DNA, the CDR3 is TGTGCCAGCAGCTTGGCCTCAGGGGGCGGCTACACCTTC. Protein: CASSLASGGGYTF.

J is TRBJ2-1 and V is TRBV6-6, with 9 bases matching TRBD2. This CDR3 is 14 amino acids long. CDR1 is MNHNY and CDR2 is SVGAGI in the germline V gene (reference sequence). Trimming removed 7 bases from V and 2 bases from J; junction bases left unmatched: 3. In DNA, the CDR3 is TGTGCCAGCATTAGCGGGAGTACCTACAATGAGCAGTTCTTC. Amino acids: CASISGSTYNEQFF.

The rearrangement uses TRBV29-1 and TRBJ1-1; no clear D. V was trimmed by 7 bases and J by 1 base, leaving 10 bases between them. The CDR3 covers 12 residues. Germline CDR1 is SQVTM and CDR2 is ANQGSEA. CDR3 sequence reads: CSAESENTEAFF. CDR3 sequence (DNA): TGCAGCGCTGAGAGTGAGAACACTGAAGCTTTCTTT.

The chain has TRBV3-1 (or the pseudogene TRBV3-2) and TRBJ2-5, with D possibly matching TRBD2 (5 bases). This CDR3 is 12 amino acids long. V gave up 2 bases and J gave up 7 bases, with 8 bases separating them. Looked up from germline, CDR1 is LGHDT and CDR2 is YNNKEL (reference sequence). CDR3 nucleotide sequence: TGTGCCAGCAGCCAAAGAGGGCGGACCCAGTACTTC. It translates to CASSQRGRTQYF.

The J gene is TRBJ1-2, the V gene TRBV29-1; the D is unclear. The germline V gene has CDR1 SQVTM and CDR2 ANQGSEA. The V end was cut by 7 bases, the J end by 8 bases, with 5 bases between. The CDR3 extends over 8 amino acids. CDR3 in amino acids: CSARGYTF. CDR3 nucleotide sequence: TGCAGCGCCCGGGGCTACACCTTC.

Only one count was recorded for this clone. This chain links TRBV4-2 with TRBJ2-5; D call uncertain. The CDR3 is 10 amino acids. V was trimmed by 11 bases and J by 5 bases, leaving 9 bases between them. Germline V gives CDR1 LGHNA, CDR2 YNFKEQ. The chain's CDR3 is CAGSGETQYF. In nucleotides, the CDR3 is TGTGCCGGATCCGGGGAGACCCAGTACTTC.

V is TRBV6-5 and J is TRBJ1-2; 7 nucleotides agree with TRBD1. V was clipped by 5 bases and J by 4 bases; unmatched bases: 7. Germline-derived CDR1 and CDR2 are MNHEY and SVGAGI. The CDR3 sequence is 14 residues long. As DNA, the CDR3 is TGTGCCAGCAGTACAGGGGCCCTAGGCTATGGCTACACCTTC. Translating gives CASSTGALGYGYTF.